The T cell receptor (beta chain) under discussion was sequenced for a study of cytomegalovirus exposure and HLA in healthy donors. This PCR relied on a set of 60 Vbeta primers and 13 Jbeta primers. Sequencing was performed with immunoSEQ multiplex PCR; in TCRdb, only in-frame clones are kept and a portion is missing. The sample table sets out about 72,000 clones. In regard to this clone: Its antigen is unknown.

CDR3 length: 17 residues. J was trimmed by 3 bases and V by 1 base; bases with no gene match: 10. Germline CDR1 reads SGHAT; CDR2 reads FQNNGV. General study points: Researchers catalogued roughly 150 TCR beta chains as cytomegalovirus-associated.

The V gene is TRBV11-2, the J gene TRBJ2-3; 7 nucleotides match TRBD2. The clonotype comes from a woman aged 40 to 49 in good health and CMV-seropositive. The sample taken for sequencing was PBMCs. DNA for the CDR3: TGTGCCAGCAGCTTAGCCGGTTGGGGAGGGGAGACAGATACGCAGTATTTT. Protein: CASSLAGWGGETDTQYF.